The 23 T cell receptor beta chains reported below all come from one sample, sequenced in a study of blood T cell repertoires in COVID-19. Data came from immunoSEQ multiplex PCR; TCRdb stores just in-frame clones and leaves some out. The table shows about 260,000 clones, with almost 85% occurring only once. Source material: peripheral blood. The receptors were sampled from a woman over 75 with acute or convalescent COVID-19.

The chain joins TRBV6-2 or TRBV6-3 to TRBJ1-1, with D perhaps TRBD1 (6 bases). The CDR3 spans 15 residues. The V gene lost 6 bases and the J gene lost 1 base, with 15 bases spanning the gap. Germline V lookup: CDR1 MNHEY, CDR2 SVGEGT. CDR3 DNA sequence: TGTGCCAGCAGCCCGGGGGGGCCTGGGAACACTGAAGCTTTCTTT. Amino acid sequence: CASSPGGPGNTEAFF.

This chain connects TRBV15 to TRBJ2-1, with D perhaps matching TRBD1 (5 bases). Germline CDR1 reads LNHNV; CDR2 reads YYDKDF (reference sequence). Trimming left V 1 base short and J 10 bases short, with 14 bases between. The CDR3 runs to 14 residues. The chain's CDR3 is CATSRVIGAGEQFF. The CDR3 coding sequence is TGTGCCACCAGCAGAGTAATTGGGGCAGGGGAGCAGTTCTTC.

The genes are TRBV29-1 and TRBJ1-4; TRBD1 is a possible D gene (5 bases). Deletions cut 5 bases from V and 6 bases from J, with 13 bases between. This CDR3 spans 13 amino acids. Germline CDR1 is SQVTM and CDR2 is ANQGSEA. In nucleotides, the CDR3 is TGCAGCGTTCGGGCCGGGGGGGATGAAAAACTGTTTTTT. Its protein product is CSVRAGGDEKLFF.

This clone was seen once. J is TRBJ2-5 and V is TRBV7-9; maybe TRBD1 (6 bases). This CDR3 region has 13 residues. The V end lost 1 base, the J end lost 8 bases, and 11 bases lay between the germline ends. Germline CDR1 SEHNR, CDR2 FQNEAQ (reference sequence). The CDR3 here is CASSLVQGSTQYF. DNA of the CDR3: TGTGCCAGCAGCTTAGTACAGGGTTCAACCCAGTACTTC.

CDR3 coding DNA: TGTGCCAGCAGCCTAGACGCTAACTATGGCTACACCTTC. It yields the protein CASSLDANYGYTF. J is TRBJ1-2 and V is TRBV7-3; D gene unclear. V was shortened by 5 bases and J by 0 bases, with 7 bases between the two germline ends. CDR3 length: 13 amino acids. CDR1 and CDR2 (germline): SGHTA, FQGTGA.

The chain recombines TRBV6-5 with TRBJ1-1; 9 bases align to TRBD1. The CDR3 sequence is 15 residues long. V gave up 2 bases and J gave up 3 bases; unmatched junction bases: 4. Germline V lookup: CDR1 MNHEY, CDR2 SVGAGI. The DNA for the CDR3 is TGTGCCAGCAGTTACGGGGACAGGGAAGACACTGAAGCTTTCTTT. It is translated as CASSYGDREDTEAFF.

V usage is TRBV4-2 and J usage is TRBJ2-1; 7 positions match TRBD2. Trimming took 4 bases from V and 0 from J; bases not matched to a gene: 9. The germline CDR1 and CDR2 sequences are LGHNA and YNFKEQ. The CDR3 is 17 residues long. This CDR3 is CASSPSVAGSSYNEQFF. CDR3 coding DNA: TGTGCCAGCAGCCCGTCTGTAGCGGGCAGCTCCTACAATGAGCAGTTCTTC.

The V and J genes are TRBV5-1 and TRBJ2-3; D not resolved. CDR3 length equals 14 residues. V lost 4 bases and J lost 3, with 12 bases in between. Germline V gives CDR1 SGHRS, CDR2 YFSETQ. CDR3 DNA: TGCGCCAGCAGCCCCGAGCCTAGTACAGATACGCAGTATTTT. Its protein product is CASSPEPSTDTQYF.

V gene TRBV18 combines with J gene TRBJ2-7; no firm D call. Trimming took 3 bases from V and 3 from J, leaving 6 bases between them. Germline CDR1 and CDR2: KGHSH and LQKENI. The CDR3 length is 12 residues. The CDR3 region is CASSPHFYEQYF. CDR3 coding DNA: TGTGCCAGCTCACCCCATTTCTACGAGCAGTACTTC.

V usage is TRBV4-1 and J usage is TRBJ2-3; 10 bases line up with TRBD2. Trimming at V came to 4 bases and at J to 0 bases, leaving 10 bases not matched to a gene. CDR3 length: 18 residues. CDR1 and CDR2 from the germline V gene are MGHRA and YSYEKL. The CDR3 DNA sequence: TGCGCCAGCAGCCGGGCCACCCAAGCGGGGGGGAGCACAGATACGCAGTATTTT. Protein product: CASSRATQAGGSTDTQYF.

The chain uses TRBV30 and TRBJ2-5, with TRBD2 matching 7 bases. Looked up from germline, CDR1 is GTSNPN and CDR2 is SVGIG (reference sequence). The CDR3 contains 13 residues. The junction had 3 bases not matched to a gene; V was cut back by 3 bases and J by 2 bases. The CDR3 here is CAWRSGIQETQYF. In nucleotides, the CDR3 is TGTGCCTGGAGAAGCGGGATTCAAGAGACCCAGTACTTC. Looking up the rest from reference TRBV30 and TRBJ2-5 gives the full variable domain: SQTIHQWPATLVQPVGSPLSLECTVEGTSNPNLYWYRQAAGRGLQLLFYSVGIGQISSEVPQNLSASRPQDRQFILSSKKLLLSDSGFYLCAWRSGIQETQYFGPGTRLLVL.

V gene TRBV24-1 combines with J gene TRBJ2-3; possible D gene TRBD2, 5 bases. The CDR3 runs to 14 residues. Germline CDR1 is KGHDR and CDR2 is SFDVKD. With 4 bases removed from V and 7 bases from J, the gap between germline ends came to 14 bases. Here the CDR3 reads CATSEDGLQYTQYF. The CDR3 region has the DNA TGTGCCACCAGTGAGGACGGACTCCAGTATACGCAGTATTTT.

The rearrangement joins TRBV30 to TRBJ1-4, with D perhaps TRBD1 (5 bases). Trimming removed 0 bases from V and 5 bases from J, with 10 bases in between. The CDR3 covers 14 residues. Germline CDR1 and CDR2: GTSNPN and SVGIG (reference sequence). CDR3 DNA: TGTGCCTGGAGTGTTCGGGGGGGAAATGAAAAACTGTTTTTT. Translation: CAWSVRGGNEKLFF. The variable domain in full, with the rest retrieved from reference TRBV30 and TRBJ1-4, is SQTIHQWPATLVQPVGSPLSLECTVEGTSNPNLYWYRQAAGRGLQLLFYSVGIGQISSEVPQNLSASRPQDRQFILSSKKLLLSDSGFYLCAWSVRGGNEKLFFGSGTQLSVL.

The V call is TRBV6-6, the J call TRBJ2-7; D is undetermined. This CDR3 spans 12 amino acids. V was shortened by 0 bases and J by 6 bases, with 6 bases between the two germline ends. CDR1 and CDR2 (germline): MNHNY, SVGAGI (reference sequence). Here the CDR3 reads CASSYSSGEQYF. The CDR3, as DNA: TGTGCCAGCAGTTACTCGAGTGGCGAGCAGTACTTC.

The chain couples TRBV18 to TRBJ1-4, with D tentatively TRBD1 (6 bases). The germline CDR1 and CDR2 sequences are KGHSH and LQKENI. V shed 4 bases and J shed 0 bases, with 15 bases lying between them. The length of the CDR3 is 17 residues. This chain's CDR3 is CASSHRTASATNEKLFF. CDR3 sequence (DNA): TGTGCCAGCTCACACCGGACAGCCTCTGCAACTAATGAAAAACTGTTTTTT.

The chain combines TRBV28 with TRBJ1-1, with 8 bases identical to TRBD1. The ends lost 4 bases at V and 3 bases at J; junction bases unmatched: 10. The V gene's germline CDR1 is MDHEN and CDR2 SYDVKM. The length of the CDR3 is 16 residues. The CDR3 region is CASSSPQGARDTEAFF. The DNA of the CDR3 is TGTGCCAGCAGTTCACCTCAGGGGGCTAGGGACACTGAAGCTTTCTTT.

The CDR3 region is CASSSTGDSGNTIYF. The CDR3 nucleotides are TGTGCCAGCAGCTCCACAGGGGACTCTGGAAACACCATATATTTT. This sequence joins TRBV7-2 and TRBJ1-3, with 7 bases fitting TRBD1. Germline CDR1 SGHTA, CDR2 FQGNSA. V shed 4 bases and J 0 bases; nucleotides not matched to a gene: 3. CDR3 length: 15 amino acids.

The rearrangement uses TRBV6-2 or TRBV6-3 and TRBJ2-3; D is undetermined. The CDR3 covers 16 residues. Germline V lookup: CDR1 MNHEY, CDR2 SVGEGT. V dropped 2 bases and J dropped 5 bases, with 17 bases sitting between them. CDR3 in DNA: TGTGCCAGCAGTTACGGGCTTCGTAGAATCGTAGATACGCAGTATTTT. Amino acids: CASSYGLRRIVDTQYF.

The chain combines TRBV6-1 with TRBJ1-2; possibly TRBD1 for D (5 bases). Per germline, CDR1 MNHNS and CDR2 SASEGT. There are 15 residues in the CDR3. Trimming shortened V by 1 base and J by 1 base, and 10 bases separated the two germline ends. The CDR3 DNA reads as TGTGCCAGCAGTGAAGGGGGGGGACGTAACTATGGCTACACCTTC. Its translation is CASSEGGGRNYGYTF.

The chain combines TRBV5-8 with TRBJ1-1; D ambiguous. V was trimmed by 4 bases and J by 10 bases, leaving 5 bases between them. The CDR3 has 9 amino acids. In germline, CDR1 is SGHTS, CDR2 YDEGEE. The CDR3 DNA is TGTGCCAGCAGCAACACAGCTTTCTTT. Its translation is CASSNTAFF.

The chain is built from TRBV5-1 and TRBJ1-2; TRBD1 agrees at 9 bases. CDR1 is SGHRS, CDR2 YFSETQ, per germline. The J segment lost 8 bases and the V segment lost 2 bases, leaving 4 bases of the junction unmatched. This CDR3 region has 13 residues. CDR3 sequence (DNA): TGCGCCAGCAGCTTAGGACAGGGGATGGGCTACACCTTC. It codes for CASSLGQGMGYTF.

As for this clone: One junction end disagrees with the germline gene, perhaps due to a read error. This chain uses TRBV6-2 or TRBV6-3 with TRBJ1-4; 10 nucleotides line up with TRBD1. Germline CDR1 is MNHEY and CDR2 is SVGEGT. CDR3 length: 12 residues. Here the CDR3 DNA reads TGTGCCAGCAGTTACGACAGGGGGCAGAGTTGGTTT. Translating gives CASSYDRGQSWF.

This clone came up once. The chain recombines TRBV4-1 with TRBJ2-7, with TRBD1 identical over 11 bases. Trimming removed 2 bases from V and 7 bases from J; junction bases left unmatched: 13. Germline loops: CDR1 MGHRA, CDR2 YSYEKL. The CDR3 spans 17 residues. The CDR3 loop reads CASSQSRGGQGAEEQYF. The CDR3 region has the DNA TGCGCCAGCAGCCAATCGCGGGGAGGACAGGGGGCGGAGGAGCAGTACTTC.